A selection of T cell receptor beta chains follows, all from one sample in a study of blood T cell repertoires in COVID-19. Clones were sequenced by immunoSEQ multiplex PCR, and TCRdb holds only the in-frame ones, with some missing. The sample has more than 100,000 clones; around 88% are singletons. The source material was peripheral blood. These receptors were collected from a woman between 45 and 65 years old with active or convalescent COVID-19. CDR3s include the opening cysteine and the closing phenylalanine or tryptophan.

J gene | V gene | CDR3 protein
TRBJ2-3 | TRBV7-2 | CASSLELLAGGPDTQYF
TRBJ2-1 | TRBV18 | CASSPSGIKNEQFF
TRBJ2-2 | TRBV9 | CASSHGREGPNTGELFF
TRBJ2-3 | TRBV27 | CASSFIYTDTQYF
TRBJ1-5 | TRBV2 | CASSTSGTGLQPQHF
TRBJ1-5 | TRBV30 | CAWGYYRQPQHF
TRBJ2-5 | TRBV15 | CATTGQGTETQYF
TRBJ2-1 | TRBV13 | CASSLVPSGIYNEQFF
TRBJ2-7 | TRBV19 | CASSNPGQLYEQYF
TRBJ2-1 | TRBV28 | CASSLRAGGRSYNEQFF
TRBJ1-6 | TRBV28 | CASSLWGGRGYNSPLHF
TRBJ2-5 | TRBV4-1 | CASSRGTDSLETQYF
TRBJ2-1 | TRBV18 | CASSPPLAGNNEQFF
TRBJ2-3 | TRBV11-2 | CASSFLQGPHAQYF
TRBJ2-2 | TRBV5-1 | CASSLAAGANTGELFF
TRBJ2-1 | TRBV14 | CASSPGALVYNEQFF
TRBJ1-5 | TRBV18 | CASSPGGDQPQHF